The 8 T cell receptor beta chains given below trace back to one sample, sequenced in a study of shared clonotypes between healthy human individuals (dated by TCRdb to the early 2020s). For the CD8 naive samples, CD45RO-negative cells were positively selected for CCR7, yielding a CD45RA+CCR7+ population from which TemRA cells were excluded. Library prep was done by the immunoSEQ multiplex PCR assay. This is the immuneACCESS table as TCRdb keeps it, with only in-frame sequences that have V and J called. A part of the clones is gone; compared with another copy, unresolved V genes explain less than half, and the rest is unexplained. The sample table records about 820,000 clones; around 92% of these occur just once. Of the sample, about 25% falls within the top ten clones. Sequences were obtained from naive CD8+ T cells sorted from blood. In the paper's terms, the cell subset or site label means: CD45RA+CCR7+. These receptors all stem from a man aged 25-45 years in good health.

This clone was recorded once. The rearrangement uses TRBV5-1 and TRBJ2-7; D gene ambiguous. Germline loops: CDR1 SGHRS, CDR2 YFSETQ. The V end was cut by 4 bases, the J end by 1 base, with 21 bases between. The CDR3 covers 17 residues. The chain's CDR3 is CASSAPEDLPISYEQYF. CDR3 sequence (DNA): TGCGCCAGCAGCGCCCCAGAGGATCTACCGATATCCTACGAGCAGTACTTC.

V gene TRBV18 combines with J gene TRBJ1-4; D not certain. The CDR3 is 13 residues long. V was pared by 3 bases and J by 3 bases, with 5 bases between. Looked up from germline, CDR1 is KGHSH and CDR2 is LQKENI. This chain's CDR3 is CASSPGANEKLFF. The CDR3 DNA reads TGTGCCAGCTCACCGGGAGCTAATGAAAAACTGTTTTTT.

V usage is TRBV7-9 and J usage is TRBJ2-7, with D uncertain. V gave up 1 base and J gave up 3 bases, with 10 bases separating them. Germline lookup yields CDR1 SEHNR and CDR2 FQNEAQ (reference sequence). This CDR3 spans 14 amino acids. In nucleotides, the CDR3 is TGTGCCAGCAGCTTAGGCGGAAGGGACTACGAGCAGTACTTC. As protein: CASSLGGRDYEQYF.

The chain couples TRBV20-1 to TRBJ1-2, with a tentative D call TRBD1 (5 bases). Germline V gene lookup returns CDR1 DFQATT and CDR2 SNEGSKA (reference sequence). The germline V and J ends were trimmed by 1 base and 7 bases, with 7 bases remaining between them. The CDR3 length is 11 residues. CDR3 coding DNA: TGCAGTGCTAGAGCAGGGTCTGGCTACACCTTC. It encodes CSARAGSGYTF.

For the CDR3, the DNA is TGTGCCAGCAGCTCCGAGGGGACAGGGGGCTTCGAGCAGTACTTC. Its translation: CASSSEGTGGFEQYF. The chain links TRBV11-2 to TRBJ2-7; TRBD1 matches 12 bases. Germline V gives CDR1 SGHAT, CDR2 FQNNGV. Unmatched junction bases numbered 7, after V lost 4 bases and J lost 6 bases. The CDR3 is 15 residues long.

The rearrangement links TRBV11-2 to TRBJ1-1, with TRBD1 matching 8 bases. The CDR3 spans 17 residues. Germline V gene lookup returns CDR1 SGHAT and CDR2 FQNNGV. The ends lost 1 base at V and 0 bases at J; junction bases unmatched: 7. CDR3 residues: CASSLGRQGSMNTEAFF. The CDR3 DNA sequence: TGTGCCAGCAGCTTAGGTCGACAGGGGTCCATGAACACTGAAGCTTTCTTT.

The chain recombines TRBV10-2 with TRBJ2-3; TRBD1 aligns across 10 bases. Germline-derived CDR1 and CDR2 are WSHSY and SAAADI. The CDR3 has 15 amino acids. Trimming at V came to 4 bases and at J to 1 base, leaving 2 bases not matched to a gene. DNA for the CDR3: TGCGCCAGCAGTGCCGGGACAGGGGGCACAGATACGCAGTATTTT. Amino acid sequence: CASSAGTGGTDTQYF.

This clone was counted a single time. V gene TRBV7-8 combines with J gene TRBJ2-5, with unresolved D. This CDR3 has 15 residues. Trimming removed 0 bases at V and 3 bases at J, with 11 bases between. CDR1 and CDR2 from the germline V gene are SGHVS and FQNEAQ. In nucleotides, the CDR3 is TGTGCCAGCAGCTTAGCGCTAAGGCTAAAAGAGACCCAGTACTTC. Protein sequence: CASSLALRLKETQYF.